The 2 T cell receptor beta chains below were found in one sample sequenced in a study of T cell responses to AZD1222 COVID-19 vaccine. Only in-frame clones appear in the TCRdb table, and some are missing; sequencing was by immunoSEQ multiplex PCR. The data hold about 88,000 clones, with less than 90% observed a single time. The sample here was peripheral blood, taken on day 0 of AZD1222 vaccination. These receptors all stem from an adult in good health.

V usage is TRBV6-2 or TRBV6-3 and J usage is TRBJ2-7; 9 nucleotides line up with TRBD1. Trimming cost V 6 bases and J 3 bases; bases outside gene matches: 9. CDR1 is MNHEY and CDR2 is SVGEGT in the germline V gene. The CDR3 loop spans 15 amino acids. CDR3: CASRPPGQGVYEQYF. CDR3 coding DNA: TGTGCCAGCAGGCCTCCGGGACAGGGAGTCTACGAGCAGTACTTC.

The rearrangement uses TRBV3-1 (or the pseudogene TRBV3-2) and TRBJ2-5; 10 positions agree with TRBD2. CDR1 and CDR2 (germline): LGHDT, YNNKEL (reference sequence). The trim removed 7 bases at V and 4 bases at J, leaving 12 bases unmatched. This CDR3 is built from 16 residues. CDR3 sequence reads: CASTLRKAGGRETQYF. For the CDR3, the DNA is TGTGCCAGCACCCTCCGGAAAGCGGGGGGGCGAGAGACCCAGTACTTC.